The 23 T cell receptor beta chains given below trace back to one sample, sequenced in a study of blood T cell repertoires in COVID-19. Only in-frame clones appear in the TCRdb table, and some are missing; sequencing was by immunoSEQ multiplex PCR. The table shows 250,000 or so clones, with over 65% occurring only once. Sequencing was done on a sample of peripheral blood. The source of these receptors is a woman older than 75 with acute or convalescent COVID-19.

The J gene is TRBJ2-1, the V gene TRBV19; 9 bases agree with TRBD2. CDR3 size: 16 residues. V shed 0 bases and J 8 bases; nucleotides not matched to a gene: 8. Germline values: CDR1 LNHDA, CDR2 SQIVND (reference sequence). The CDR3 coding sequence is TGTGCCAGTAGTATAGATGGTAGCGGGAGTGGGTATGAGCAGTTCTTC. Translating gives CASSIDGSGSGYEQFF.

Turning to this clone: Within the sample, other DNA sequences also encode this same CDR3. The rearrangement links TRBV27 to TRBJ2-6; D call uncertain. This CDR3 contains 15 residues. Germline lookup yields CDR1 MNHEY and CDR2 SMNVEV (reference sequence). Trimming left V 6 bases short and J 4 bases short, with 13 bases between. CDR3 sequence (DNA): TGTGCCAGCAGGAACAGTCGTCTCGGGGCCAACGTCCTGACTTTC. This codes for CASRNSRLGANVLTF.

Here the CDR3 DNA reads TGTGCCAGCAGCTTATATGGGGGGACGGGCCCCACGACCGGGGAGCTGTTTTTT. Translation gives CASSLYGGTGPTTGELFF. The chain carries TRBV7-2 and TRBJ2-2, with D tentatively TRBD2 (6 bases). This CDR3 is built from 18 residues. V lost 2 bases to trimming and J lost 5 bases, with 21 bases between them. Germline CDR1 SGHTA, CDR2 FQGNSA.

There are a few counts of this clone. The chain joins TRBV7-3 to TRBJ1-1; 7 bases are a match to TRBD1. The germline gives CDR1 SGHTA, CDR2 FQGTGA. The V gene end was trimmed by 2 bases and the J gene end by 0 bases; junction bases not matched to a gene: 3. The CDR3 runs to 15 residues. CDR3 nucleotide sequence: TGTGCCAGCAGCTTAGGCGGACAGGTGAACACTGAAGCTTTCTTT. Translation: CASSLGGQVNTEAFF.

This chain connects TRBV10-2 to TRBJ2-5; 12 bases are a match to TRBD2. This CDR3 comprises 16 residues. Trimming at V came to 5 bases and at J to 2 bases, leaving 6 bases not matched to a gene. Germline lookup yields CDR1 WSHSY and CDR2 SAAADI. The CDR3 reads CASSMTSGGTQETQYF. In DNA, the CDR3 is TGCGCCAGCAGTATGACTAGCGGGGGCACACAAGAGACCCAGTACTTC.

The chain carries TRBV2 and TRBJ1-4, with D perhaps TRBD1 (6 bases). This CDR3 has 15 residues. Between the trimmed V and J ends, which lost 9 bases and 3 bases, there was a span of 17 bases. In germline, CDR1 is SNHLY, CDR2 FYNNEI. Here the CDR3 DNA reads TGTGCCAGTGGACAAAACAGGGTGCCTAATGAAAAACTGTTTTTT. The encoded protein is CASGQNRVPNEKLFF.

The chain joins TRBV30 to TRBJ1-2; 9 nucleotides line up with TRBD1. This CDR3 contains 16 residues. Germline V CDR1 and CDR2: GTSNPN, SVGIG (reference sequence). The V and J ends lost 2 bases and 5 bases, in that order; junction bases with no gene match: 12. Here the CDR3 reads CAWSPGGQGIRYGYTF. The DNA of the CDR3 is TGTGCCTGGAGTCCCGGCGGACAGGGGATTCGGTATGGCTACACCTTC.

The rearrangement uses TRBV29-1 and TRBJ1-2, with 12 positions matching TRBD1. V shed 4 bases, J shed 7 bases, and the junction held 10 bases outside the gene matches. This CDR3 spans 15 amino acids. Germline CDR1 and CDR2: SQVTM and ANQGSEA. CDR3 nucleotides: TGCAGCGTTGGGCCCGGGACAGGGGGCGCGGGTGGCTACACCTTC. It codes for CSVGPGTGGAGGYTF.

The V gene is TRBV3-1 (or the pseudogene TRBV3-2), the J gene TRBJ1-1, with D tentatively TRBD1 (5 bases). V lost 6 bases and J 2 bases, leaving 7 bases between the germline ends. From germline, CDR1 is LGHDT and CDR2 YNNKEL (reference sequence). This CDR3 is built from 12 residues. The CDR3 sequence is CASRRDNTEAFF. DNA of the CDR3: TGTGCCAGCAGGCGGGACAACACTGAAGCTTTCTTT.

Here the CDR3 DNA reads TGTGCCAGCAGCTTGAGGGTCCGCGCAGGGGATGAAAAACTGTTTTTT. This gives the protein CASSLRVRAGDEKLFF. The rearrangement uses TRBV5-6 and TRBJ1-4, with D maybe TRBD1 (6 bases). The CDR3 sequence is 16 residues long. V was pared by 1 base and J by 6 bases, with 16 bases between. Germline V gene sequence: CDR1 SGHDT, CDR2 YYEEEE.

The chain joins TRBV9 to TRBJ2-7, with 12 bases matching TRBD1. CDR1 and CDR2 (germline): SGDLS, YYNGEE. This CDR3 region has 17 residues. V was clipped by 0 bases and J by 4 bases; unmatched bases: 8. The CDR3 bases are TGTGCCAGCAGCGTAGCCCCAGGGACAGGGGGCTTATACGAGCAGTACTTC. Protein: CASSVAPGTGGLYEQYF.

The chain links TRBV28 to TRBJ1-4; D uncertain. From germline, CDR1 is MDHEN and CDR2 SYDVKM. Deletions cut 7 bases from V and 8 bases from J, with 14 bases between. The CDR3 is 13 residues long. CDR3 coding DNA: TGTGCCAGCATGGCTCCTCGGAGGGAAAAACTGTTTTTT. It translates to CASMAPRREKLFF.

The chain combines TRBV27 with TRBJ1-2; 8 bases line up with TRBD1. The CDR3 consists of 15 residues. Germline V lookup: CDR1 MNHEY, CDR2 SMNVEV (reference sequence). Losses at the gene ends were 2 bases for V and 0 bases for J; bases not matched to a gene: 2. The CDR3 nucleotides are TGTGCCAGCAGTTTAGAGGGACAGGCTAACTATGGCTACACCTTC. Translating it yields CASSLEGQANYGYTF.

In its sample, this clone was seen a few times. The chain is built from TRBV9 and TRBJ1-1; 9 bases match TRBD1. J gave up 4 bases and V 8 bases, and 12 bases lay outside the gene matches. The CDR3 spans 15 residues. The germline V gene encodes CDR1 SGDLS and CDR2 YYNGEE. CDR3 DNA: TGTGCCAGTTCCGAACAGGGGGCGCTGGGCACTGAAGCTTTCTTT. Its translation: CASSEQGALGTEAFF.

The chain employs TRBV4-1 and TRBJ2-1, with 9 bases that match TRBD2. This CDR3 has 14 residues. Germline CDR1 is MGHRA and CDR2 is YSYEKL. The V and J ends lost 0 bases and 16 bases, in that order; junction bases with no gene match: 10. In nucleotides, the CDR3 is TGCGCCAGCAGCCAAGAGCGCGCCGGGACTAGCTTTTTCTTC. It encodes CASSQERAGTSFFF.

This clone was detected only once. The chain recombines TRBV4-2 with TRBJ2-5; D may be TRBD2 (5 bases). This CDR3 is 14 amino acids long. Trimming left V 1 base short and J 9 bases short, with 15 bases between. The germline V gene encodes CDR1 LGHNA and CDR2 YNFKEQ. In DNA, the CDR3 is TGTGCCAGCAGCCAAGGGGAGATGGGCAGAGCCCAGTACTTC. It translates to CASSQGEMGRAQYF.

This rearrangement joins TRBV29-1 to TRBJ2-1; D may be TRBD1 (6 bases). Germline values: CDR1 SQVTM, CDR2 ANQGSEA. CDR3 length: 16 residues. V lost 3 bases, J lost 2 bases, and 17 bases lay in between. CDR3 sequence reads: CSVESLATGTYNEQFF. CDR3 DNA: TGCAGCGTTGAGAGTTTGGCGACAGGAACCTACAATGAGCAGTTCTTC.

This clone came up many times. The chain has TRBV7-9 and TRBJ1-4; possibly TRBD1 for D (5 bases). Deletions cut 3 bases from V and 8 bases from J, with 16 bases between. CDR1 is SEHNR and CDR2 is FQNEAQ in the germline V gene (reference sequence). This CDR3 is built from 15 residues. The CDR3 region is CASSFWSGSREKLFF. CDR3 DNA sequence: TGTGCCAGCAGCTTTTGGTCAGGGTCGCGAGAAAAACTGTTTTTT. Complete variable domain (other parts from reference TRBV7-9 and TRBJ1-4): DTGVSQNPRHKITKRGQNVTFRCDPISEHNRLYWYRQTLGQGPEFLTYFQNEAQLEKSRLLSDRFSAERPKGSFSTLEIQRTEQGDSAMYLCASSFWSGSREKLFFGSGTQLSVL.

The J gene is TRBJ2-1, the V gene TRBV18; 8 bases match TRBD2. With 3 bases clipped from V and 6 bases from J, the junction kept 4 bases outside the gene matches. Germline CDR1 KGHSH, CDR2 LQKENI. The CDR3 contains 14 residues. CDR3 sequence reads: CASSPSGTLNEQFF. The CDR3 DNA sequence: TGTGCCAGCTCACCTAGCGGGACCCTCAATGAGCAGTTCTTC. Full variable domain (outside the CDR3, taken from reference TRBV18 and TRBJ2-1): NAGVMQNPRHLVRRRGQEARLRCSPMKGHSHVYWYRQLPEEGLKFMVYLQKENIIDESGMPKERFSAEFPKEGPSILRIQQVVRGDSAAYFCASSPSGTLNEQFFGPGTRLTVL.

Turning to this clone: The sample has other DNA sequences that encode this CDR3 too. The chain has TRBV30 and TRBJ1-1; the D gene is possibly TRBD1 (5 bases). The length of the CDR3 is 13 residues. Trimming took 1 base from V and 2 from J, leaving 8 bases between them. Germline CDR1 GTSNPN, CDR2 SVGIG (reference sequence). The CDR3 DNA reads as TGTGCCTGGAGTGGACAGCTTAACACTGAAGCTTTCTTT. Its translation is CAWSGQLNTEAFF. The variable domain in full, with the rest retrieved from reference TRBV30 and TRBJ1-1, is SQTIHQWPATLVQPVGSPLSLECTVEGTSNPNLYWYRQAAGRGLQLLFYSVGIGQISSEVPQNLSASRPQDRQFILSSKKLLLSDSGFYLCAWSGQLNTEAFFGQGTRLTVV.

The chain couples TRBV28 to TRBJ2-3; tentative D call: TRBD2 (5 bases). Between the trimmed V and J ends, which lost 4 bases and 0 bases, there was a span of 5 bases. This CDR3 spans 13 amino acids. Germline V gives CDR1 MDHEN, CDR2 SYDVKM. The DNA of the CDR3 is TGTGCCAGCAGTTCGGGGAGCACAGATACGCAGTATTTT. Translating gives CASSSGSTDTQYF.

The V and J genes are TRBV5-5 and TRBJ1-2; D uncertain. Germline-derived CDR1 and CDR2 are SGHKS and YYEKEE (reference sequence). V was clipped by 0 bases and J by 8 bases, with 14 bases between them. CDR3 length equals 14 residues. The CDR3 DNA reads TGTGCCAGCAGCTTGGGAATCAGAGAGGTCGGCTACACCTTC. Protein sequence: CASSLGIREVGYTF. Full variable domain (remainder filled in from reference TRBV5-5 and TRBJ1-2): DAGVTQSPTHLIKTRGQQVTLRCSPISGHKSVSWYQQVLGQGPQFIFQYYEKEERGRGNFPDRFSARQFPNYSSELNVNALLLGDSALYLCASSLGIREVGYTFGSGTRLTVV.

On this clone: Other nucleotide sequences in the sample specify the same CDR3. The chain has TRBV6-5 and TRBJ1-5; D gene uncertain. Germline V gives CDR1 MNHEY, CDR2 SVGAGI. The length of the CDR3 is 14 residues. Trimming cost V 5 bases and J 0 bases, with 8 bases left between them. The DNA for the CDR3 is TGTGCCAGCAGTCGTTCGGGTAGCAATCAGCCCCAGCATTTT. It codes for CASSRSGSNQPQHF.